The 22 T cell receptor beta chains reported below all come from one sample, sequenced in a study of T cells in tuberculosis. Some clones are missing from TCRdb's copy, which holds only in-frame ones; the method was immunoSEQ multiplex PCR. The profile shows under 40,000 clones, roughly 95% of them singletons. The sample comprised PBMCs. The receptors were sampled from a donor aged 10-29 years with latent tuberculosis or without tuberculosis infection.

This clone was counted between two and nine times. V and J are TRBV10-3 and TRBJ1-1, with 8 bases matching TRBD1. The germline gives CDR1 ENHRY, CDR2 SYGVKD. The length of the CDR3 is 16 residues. J was trimmed by 3 bases and V by 1 base; bases with no gene match: 7. DNA of the CDR3: TGTGCCATCAGTGAGTACTATTACAGGGGGTACACTGAAGCTTTCTTT. This translates into CAISEYYYRGYTEAFF.

In DNA form, the CDR3 reads TGCGCCAGCAGCCTGGGACACTCCTACGAGCAGTACTTC. It specifies CASSLGHSYEQYF. This chain uses TRBV5-1 with TRBJ2-7; perhaps TRBD1 as D (6 bases). V gave up 4 bases and J gave up 0 bases, with 8 bases separating them. This CDR3 has 13 amino acids. Germline V CDR1 and CDR2: SGHRS, YFSETQ. Based on the CDR3 plus reference TRBV5-1 and TRBJ2-7, the full variable domain is KAGVTQTPRYLIKTRGQQVTLSCSPISGHRSVSWYQQTPGQGLQFLFEYFSETQRNKGNFPGRFSGRQFSNSRSEMNVSTLELGDSALYLCASSLGHSYEQYFGPGTRLTVT.

This rearrangement joins TRBV5-1 to TRBJ1-4, with D tentatively TRBD1 (6 bases). The V gene's germline CDR1 is SGHRS and CDR2 YFSETQ. There are 14 residues in the CDR3. Deletions cut 3 bases from V and 7 bases from J, with 13 bases between. This chain's CDR3 is CASSSGQSSEKLFF. The CDR3, as DNA: TGCGCCAGCAGCTCCGGACAGTCTTCTGAAAAACTGTTTTTT.

The chain uses TRBV5-8 and TRBJ2-7, with TRBD1 matching over 8 bases. Germline CDR1 and CDR2: SGHTS and YDEGEE. V shed 3 bases, J shed 2 bases, and the junction held 10 bases outside the gene matches. This CDR3 is 16 amino acids long. This CDR3 reads CASSSGTGKGTYEQYF. The DNA for the CDR3 is TGTGCCAGCAGCTCCGGGACAGGTAAAGGAACCTACGAGCAGTACTTC.

The rearrangement uses TRBV4-2 and TRBJ2-7, with 7 bases matching TRBD2. The junction had 10 bases not matched to a gene; V was cut back by 3 bases and J by 5 bases. Germline-derived CDR1 and CDR2 are LGHNA and YNFKEQ. This CDR3 is built from 15 residues. CDR3 in DNA: TGTGCCAGCAGCCAGAGGCTAGCGGAGGGCCACGAGCAGTACTTC. Its translation is CASSQRLAEGHEQYF.

The J gene is TRBJ2-7, the V gene TRBV7-9; the match to TRBD1 covers 7 bases. V shed 5 bases and J 6 bases; nucleotides not matched to a gene: 7. Germline V gene data show CDR1 as SEHNR and CDR2 as FQNEAQ (reference sequence). The CDR3 is 13 amino acids. For the CDR3, the DNA is TGTGCCAGCAGCCGGGACAGCCCTCGCGAGCAGTACTTC. It yields the protein CASSRDSPREQYF.

V is TRBV28 and J is TRBJ1-1; no definite D call. This CDR3 region has 17 residues. V gave up 1 base and J gave up 4 bases, with 19 bases separating them. CDR1 is MDHEN and CDR2 is SYDVKM in the germline V gene. The CDR3 nucleotides read TGTGCCAGCAGTTTATATGAGGGATCGGCGGTCGGCACTGAAGCTTTCTTT. Translating gives CASSLYEGSAVGTEAFF.

This chain links TRBV5-4 with TRBJ2-1; TRBD1 matches 9 bases. Trimming cost V 2 bases and J 7 bases; bases outside gene matches: 4. This CDR3 has 14 residues. CDR1 SGHNT and CDR2 YYREEE come from the germline V gene (reference sequence). CDR3 loop: CASSFSGTGNEQFF. In DNA form, the CDR3 reads TGTGCCAGCAGCTTTTCCGGGACAGGGAATGAGCAGTTCTTC.

This clone was found once. The chain links TRBV15 to TRBJ2-3; 8 bases align to TRBD2. Germline assignment: CDR1 LNHNV and CDR2 YYDKDF (reference sequence). The trim removed 0 bases at V and 4 bases at J, leaving 9 bases unmatched. The CDR3 has 17 residues. The CDR3, as DNA: TGTGCCACCAGCAGAGATCGCCCCGGGGGGGGCGCAGATACGCAGTATTTT. Encoded protein: CATSRDRPGGGADTQYF.

The V call is TRBV5-1, the J call TRBJ2-1; 7 bases fit TRBD1. This CDR3 comprises 15 residues. Germline V gene sequence: CDR1 SGHRS, CDR2 YFSETQ. The J segment lost 3 bases and the V segment lost 4 bases, leaving 7 bases of the junction unmatched. The CDR3 bases are TGCGCCAGCAGCCCGGGACAGACTAACTACAATGAGCAGTTCTTC. Translating it yields CASSPGQTNYNEQFF.

V usage is TRBV2 and J usage is TRBJ2-1; 12 positions agree with TRBD2. Germline CDR1 is SNHLY and CDR2 is FYNNEI. Trimming at V came to 7 bases and at J to 4 bases, leaving 8 bases not matched to a gene. This CDR3 is built from 16 residues. CDR3 DNA sequence: TGTGCCAGCATGGGAAACGGACTAGCGGGGTACAATGAGCAGTTCTTC. It encodes CASMGNGLAGYNEQFF.

V usage is TRBV9 and J usage is TRBJ1-4; 11 bases are shared with TRBD1. Germline CDR1 is SGDLS and CDR2 is YYNGEE. This CDR3 is built from 16 residues. The V and J ends lost 4 bases and 3 bases, in that order; junction bases with no gene match: 5. CDR3: CASSTGQGASNEKLFF. Here the CDR3 DNA reads TGTGCCAGCAGCACCGGACAGGGGGCTTCTAATGAAAAACTGTTTTTT.

The chain joins TRBV6-1 to TRBJ2-1; D possibly corresponds to TRBD1 (6 bases). V was clipped by 5 bases and J by 0 bases, with 11 bases between them. This CDR3 contains 15 residues. Per the germline V gene, CDR1 is MNHNS and CDR2 is SASEGT. The CDR3 DNA sequence: TGTGCCAGCAGTATGGACAGCGGCTCCTACAATGAGCAGTTCTTC. It is translated as CASSMDSGSYNEQFF.

The chain combines TRBV19 with TRBJ2-3, with 14 positions matching TRBD2. The CDR3 covers 16 residues. Trimming cost V 3 bases and J 1 base; bases outside gene matches: 0. The germline V gene encodes CDR1 LNHDA and CDR2 SQIVND (reference sequence). Written as DNA, the CDR3 is TGTGCCAGTAGTATGGGACTAGCGGGGGGCACAGATACGCAGTATTTT. Amino acids: CASSMGLAGGTDTQYF.

The chain recombines TRBV5-1 with TRBJ1-1; possibly TRBD1 for D (5 bases). Germline CDR1 is SGHRS and CDR2 is YFSETQ. The CDR3 runs 15 residues. V gave up 4 bases and J gave up 0 bases, with 13 bases separating them. The CDR3 loop reads CASSLDGGMNTEAFF. The CDR3 DNA reads TGCGCCAGCAGCCTAGACGGGGGTATGAACACTGAAGCTTTCTTT.

In its sample, this clone was seen a few times. The chain joins TRBV10-2 to TRBJ2-7; D gene ambiguous. The germline V gene encodes CDR1 WSHSY and CDR2 SAAADI. CDR3 length: 10 amino acids. The ends were cut back, 3 bases at V and 8 bases at J, with 5 bases in the middle. For the CDR3, the DNA is TGCGCCAGCAGTGACCAAAAGCAGTACTTC. As protein: CASSDQKQYF.

V usage is TRBV30 and J usage is TRBJ2-2; possible D gene TRBD2, 5 bases. V lost 2 bases, J lost 6 bases, and 13 bases lay in between. CDR1 is GTSNPN and CDR2 is SVGIG in the germline V gene (reference sequence). The CDR3 contains 14 residues. CDR3 protein: CAWSTRTAAGELFF. Here the CDR3 DNA reads TGTGCCTGGAGTACTAGGACGGCGGCCGGGGAGCTGTTTTTT.

The chain joins TRBV15 to TRBJ2-2, with D possibly being TRBD2 (5 bases). This CDR3 comprises 15 residues. V was pared by 2 bases and J by 7 bases, with 14 bases between. Germline values: CDR1 LNHNV, CDR2 YYDKDF (reference sequence). The CDR3 DNA follows: TGTGCCACCAGCAGAACGGGTGGGAGAGGCGGGGAGCTGTTTTTT. Amino acid sequence: CATSRTGGRGGELFF. The full variable domain, its missing parts supplied by reference TRBV15 and TRBJ2-2, is DAMVIQNPRYQVTQFGKPVTLSCSQTLNHNVMYWYQQKSSQAPKLLFHYYDKDFNNEADTPDNFQSRRPNTSFCFLDIRSPGLGDTAMYLCATSRTGGRGGELFFGEGSRLTVL.

The rearrangement uses TRBV18 and TRBJ2-3, with 13 positions matching TRBD2. The V and J ends lost 3 bases and 0 bases, in that order; junction bases with no gene match: 12. The CDR3 covers 20 residues. CDR1 is KGHSH, CDR2 LQKENI, per germline. CDR3 region: CASSPPGTSGMQTSTDTQYF. The DNA for the CDR3 is TGTGCCAGCTCACCCCCCGGGACTAGCGGGATGCAGACTAGCACAGATACGCAGTATTTT.

This clone occurred once. The CDR3 sequence is CASSRTADRGGTYEQYF. CDR3 bases: TGTGCCAGCAGCCGAACCGCCGACAGGGGGGGAACCTACGAGCAGTACTTC. The chain uses TRBV5-8 and TRBJ2-7; 9 bases are a match to TRBD1. V shed 4 bases and J 2 bases; nucleotides not matched to a gene: 13. The CDR3 spans 17 residues. Per the germline V gene, CDR1 is SGHTS and CDR2 is YDEGEE.

This clone appeared once. The V call is TRBV27, the J call TRBJ2-7; 10 nucleotides line up with TRBD1. This CDR3 has 14 residues. The ends lost 5 bases at V and 2 bases at J; junction bases unmatched: 3. Germline V gene sequence: CDR1 MNHEY, CDR2 SMNVEV (reference sequence). In DNA, the CDR3 is TGTGCCAGCAGTCTGGACAGGGGGACCTACGAGCAGTACTTC. Its translation: CASSLDRGTYEQYF.

The J gene is TRBJ2-3, the V gene TRBV7-8; D gene ambiguous. The CDR3 has 11 amino acids. Germline V lookup: CDR1 SGHVS, CDR2 FQNEAQ. V shed 2 bases and J shed 14 bases, with 11 bases lying between them. CDR3 nucleotides: TGTGCCAGCAGCTTAATGAGGATAGGGTATTTT. Residues: CASSLMRIGYF.